This T cell receptor beta chain was identified in a study of blood T cell repertoires in COVID-19 (dated by TCRdb to 2019 to 2021). A note on the overall study: Collaborator samples came from the United States, Italy and Spain and covered acute and convalescent phases of COVID-19. The prospective study material was composed of cDNA or gDNA derived from T cells, B-cell-depleted T cells, or PBMCs. Subjects who had been exposed to COVID-19, were actively infected with it, or had recovered from it provided the deeply sampled blood TCRbeta repertoires that made up the dataset. The repertoires were released in a freely available public database meant as a resource for research on the immune response to SARS-CoV-2. Samples came from the ongoing ImmuneRACE study (first 160 participants) plus 1,254 subjects from 6 global collaborators. The sample metadata nearly always contained a de-identified subject ID, COVID-19 status, age in years and sex. Where HLA class I and class II types were available, the types were taken from metadata supplied by the sample provider, not from assay-based typing. The paper as a whole reports these results and caveats: The amount of clinical and demographic metadata varied by source and participant and was provided uncurated.

Participants in the prospective study were aged roughly 18 to 89 years, lived in 20 to 25 United States geographic areas, and enrolled through a virtual design. In the prospective study, participants were assigned to cohorts based on the clinical history participants reported in a screening survey and a study questionnaire. Recovered participants in ImmuneRACE Cohort 3 were defined as having two consecutive negative NP/OP PCR tests, clearance from a healthcare professional, or resolution of symptoms. Mobile phlebotomists in the prospective study collected whole blood, serum and a nasopharyngeal or oropharyngeal swab from every participant. Prospective study participants could optionally give additional blood draws and questionnaires over a roughly two-month period. Before DNA extraction, prospective study blood samples were shipped either frozen or at room temperature. V loses 6 bases, J loses 2 bases, and the germline ends lie 10 bases apart. CDR1 LNHDA and CDR2 SQIVND are derived from the germline V gene (reference sequence). The CDR3 starts with the cysteine, ends with the phenylalanine, and has 13 residues. Just CDR3 DNA is preserved here, 39 bases in frame from base 1.

The immunoSEQ Assay, a bias-controlled multiplex PCR, was used to amplify TCRbeta CDR3 regions from genomic DNA. Regarding the original processing steps: The number of nucleated cells in each sample was estimated by amplification of reference gene primers within the assay. To quantify the absolute abundance of each unique TCRbeta CDR3 rearrangement, sequence reads were collapsed and filtered. For each sample, productive Simpson clonality was calculated as the square root of Simpson's diversity index over productive rearrangements. In its TCRdb copy, this immuneACCESS table keeps in-frame sequences only and misses some clones. Where compared with another copy, unresolved V genes explain less than half of these, and the others have no known cause. That table supplies the V and J calls and clone size; D and trimming were determined from the DNA. The sample includes over 300,000 clones, with roughly nine tenths observed a single time. Of the sample, under 6% falls within the top ten clones.

Turning to this clone: Its antigen remains undetermined. No base qualities exist here, and no much larger clone lies one base off it.

This receptor chain uses TRBV19 and TRBJ1-2; TRBD1 might be the D gene, on 5 matching bases. Sequencing was performed on PBMCs or T cells enriched from blood (not recorded which). The clonotype comes from a woman aged 25 to 39 who had recovered from COVID-19. The encoded CDR3 is CASRGRVNYGYTF. The DNA sequence follows: TGTGCCAGTAGAGGCAGGGTCAACTATGGCTACACCTTC.